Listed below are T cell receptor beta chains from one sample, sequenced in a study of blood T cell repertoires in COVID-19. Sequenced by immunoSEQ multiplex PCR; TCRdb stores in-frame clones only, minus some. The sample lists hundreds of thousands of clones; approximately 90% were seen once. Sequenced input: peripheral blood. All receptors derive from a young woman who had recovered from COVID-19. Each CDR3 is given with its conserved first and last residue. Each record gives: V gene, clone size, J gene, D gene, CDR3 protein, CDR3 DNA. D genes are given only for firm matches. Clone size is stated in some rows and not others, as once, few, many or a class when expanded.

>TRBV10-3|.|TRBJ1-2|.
CAISESIGTNYGYTF
TGTGCCATCAGTGAGTCGATTGGGACAAACTATGGCTACACCTTC
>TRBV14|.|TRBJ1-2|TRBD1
CASSQAGTGFYGYTF
TGTGCCAGCAGCCAAGCCGGGACAGGGTTTTATGGCTACACCTTC
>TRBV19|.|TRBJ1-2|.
CASRRGWGYGYTF
TGTGCCAGTCGGAGGGGCTGGGGCTATGGCTACACCTTC
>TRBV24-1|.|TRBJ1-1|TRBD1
CATSERTGFAFF
TGTGCCACCAGTGAGAGGACAGGTTTCGCTTTCTTT
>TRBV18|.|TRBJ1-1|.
CASSPGIQGLRTEAFF
TGTGCCAGCTCCCCGGGGATACAGGGATTAAGGACTGAAGCTTTCTTT
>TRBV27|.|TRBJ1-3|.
CASSLSFTGNSGNTIYF
TGTGCCAGCAGTTTATCTTTCACAGGGAACTCTGGAAACACCATATATTTT
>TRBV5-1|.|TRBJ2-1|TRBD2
CASSFRLAENEQFF
TGCGCCAGCAGCTTTCGGCTAGCGGAGAATGAGCAGTTCTTC
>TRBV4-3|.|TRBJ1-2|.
CASSQRRTADEHYGYTF
TGCGCCAGCAGCCAGAGGCGGACAGCCGATGAACACTATGGCTACACCTTC
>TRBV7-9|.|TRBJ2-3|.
CASSTSLGRSTDTQYF
TGTGCCAGCTCGACTAGTTTGGGTCGAAGCACAGATACGCAGTATTTT
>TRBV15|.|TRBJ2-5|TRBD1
CATSRTGTGRWETQYF
TGTGCCACCAGCAGGACCGGGACAGGACGTTGGGAGACCCAGTACTTC
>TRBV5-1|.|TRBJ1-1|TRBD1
CASSTGQGTEAFF
TGCGCCAGCAGCACAGGACAGGGTACTGAAGCTTTCTTT
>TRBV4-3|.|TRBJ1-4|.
CASSQVSGANEKLFF
TGCGCCAGCAGCCAAGTCTCCGGGGCTAATGAAAAACTGTTTTTT
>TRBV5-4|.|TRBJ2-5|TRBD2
CASRNRTSGSLETQYF
TGTGCCAGCAGGAACCGGACTAGCGGGAGCCTAGAGACCCAGTACTTC
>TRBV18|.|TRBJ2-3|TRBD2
CASSPLREGTDTQYF
TGTGCCAGCTCACCACTACGGGAGGGAACAGATACGCAGTATTTT
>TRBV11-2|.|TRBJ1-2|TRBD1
CASSPGQNYGYTF
TGTGCCAGCAGCCCGGGACAGAACTATGGCTACACCTTC
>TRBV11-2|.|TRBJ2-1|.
CASSFQRPKDREQFF
TGTGCCAGCAGCTTCCAGCGGCCCAAGGACCGTGAGCAGTTCTTC
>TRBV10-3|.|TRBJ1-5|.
CAISESAQGPHQPQHF
TGTGCCATCAGTGAGTCGGCCCAGGGGCCCCATCAGCCCCAGCATTTT
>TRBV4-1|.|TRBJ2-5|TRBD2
CASSQDPSGRQETQYF
TGCGCCAGCAGCCAAGATCCTAGCGGGAGGCAAGAGACCCAGTACTTC
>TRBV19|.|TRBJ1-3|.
CASSTGTGNTIYF
TGTGCCAGTAGTACAGGGACTGGAAACACCATATATTTT
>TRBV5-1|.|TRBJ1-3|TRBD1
CASSLGPQGSGNTIYF
TGCGCCAGCAGCTTGGGGCCACAGGGGTCTGGAAACACCATATATTTT
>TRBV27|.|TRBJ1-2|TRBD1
CATSQWTGGAGYTF
TGTGCCACCTCACAATGGACAGGGGGGGCTGGCTACACCTTC
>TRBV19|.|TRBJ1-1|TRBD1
CASGTDYVSSEAFF
TGTGCAAGTGGGACAGACTATGTCTCCAGTGAAGCTTTCTTT
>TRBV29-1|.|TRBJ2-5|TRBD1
CSAVGTVVVTQYF
TGCAGCGCCGTAGGGACAGTCGTTGTGACCCAGTACTTC
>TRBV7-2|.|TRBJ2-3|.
CASSLDSRGSTQYF
TGTGCCAGCAGCTTGGACTCCCGGGGGAGTACGCAGTATTTT
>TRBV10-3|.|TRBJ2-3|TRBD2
CASHPGAGEFRDTQYF
TGTGCCTCTCACCCCGGAGCGGGAGAGTTTAGGGATACGCAGTATTTT
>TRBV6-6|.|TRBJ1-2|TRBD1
CASSYSTGTGNGYTF
TGTGCCAGCAGTTACTCTACCGGGACAGGGAATGGCTACACCTTC
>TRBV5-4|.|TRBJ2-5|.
CASSFWAAQETQYF
TGTGCCAGCAGCTTTTGGGCAGCCCAAGAGACCCAGTACTTC
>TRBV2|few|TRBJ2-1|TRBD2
CASFLGGRTYNEQFF
TGTGCCAGCTTCCTGGGCGGGAGAACCTACAATGAGCAGTTCTTC
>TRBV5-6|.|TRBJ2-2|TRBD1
CASSSGTGGTGELFF
TGTGCCAGCAGCTCCGGGACAGGGGGCACCGGGGAGCTGTTTTTT
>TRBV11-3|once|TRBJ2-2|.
CASSLVLSDAGELFF
TGTGCCAGCAGCTTAGTACTTAGCGATGCCGGGGAGCTGTTTTTT
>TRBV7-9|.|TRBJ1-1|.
CASSWEGLDGAFF
TGTGCCAGCAGCTGGGAGGGGCTAGATGGGGCTTTCTTT
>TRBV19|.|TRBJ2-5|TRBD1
CASGQGTPQRPQYF
TGTGCCAGCGGACAGGGAACCCCACAGAGGCCCCAGTACTTC
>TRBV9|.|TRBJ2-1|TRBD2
CASSFSGLGNNEQFF
TGTGCCAGCAGCTTCAGCGGACTAGGCAACAATGAGCAGTTCTTC
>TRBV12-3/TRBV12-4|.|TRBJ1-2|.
CASSGLGRGYTF
TGTGCCAGCAGTGGCCTTGGCAGGGGCTACACCTTC
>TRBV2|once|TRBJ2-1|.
CASSSFPGSHEQFF
TGTGCCAGCAGTTCATTTCCGGGATCTCATGAGCAGTTCTTC
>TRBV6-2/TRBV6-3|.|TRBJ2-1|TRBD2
CASSYSRGWLAGNNEQFF
TGTGCCAGCAGTTACTCGAGAGGCTGGCTAGCGGGGAACAATGAGCAGTTCTTC
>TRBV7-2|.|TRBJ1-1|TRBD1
CASSLLARGDTEAFF
TGTGCCAGCAGCTTATTGGCCAGGGGGGACACTGAAGCTTTCTTT
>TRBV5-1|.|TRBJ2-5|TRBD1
CASSLRPGGQETQYF
TGCGCCAGCAGCTTGAGGCCAGGGGGCCAAGAGACCCAGTACTTC
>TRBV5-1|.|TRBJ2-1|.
CASSLDSGSSYNEQFF
TGCGCCAGCAGCTTGGATAGCGGAAGCTCCTACAATGAGCAGTTCTTC
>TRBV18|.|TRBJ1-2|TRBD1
CASSPSGQGNYGYTF
TGTGCCAGCTCACCAAGTGGACAGGGGAACTATGGCTACACCTTC
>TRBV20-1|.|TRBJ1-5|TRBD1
CSATDRVNQPQHF
TGCAGTGCTACTGACAGGGTTAATCAGCCCCAGCATTTT
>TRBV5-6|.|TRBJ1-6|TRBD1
CASSWMGQGFSPLHF
TGTGCCAGCAGCTGGATGGGACAGGGGTTTTCACCCCTCCACTTT